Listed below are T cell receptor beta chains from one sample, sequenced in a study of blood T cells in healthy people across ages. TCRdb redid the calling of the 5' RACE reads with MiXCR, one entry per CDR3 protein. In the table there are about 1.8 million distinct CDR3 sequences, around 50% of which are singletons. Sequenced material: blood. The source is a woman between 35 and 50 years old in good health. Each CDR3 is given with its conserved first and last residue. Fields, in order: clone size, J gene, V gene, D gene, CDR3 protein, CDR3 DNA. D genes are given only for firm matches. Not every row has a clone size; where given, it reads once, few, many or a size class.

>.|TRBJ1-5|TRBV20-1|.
CSAVNDSFNQPQHF
TGCAGTGCCGTAAATGACAGCTTCAATCAGCCCCAGCATTTT
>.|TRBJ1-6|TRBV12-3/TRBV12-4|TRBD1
CASAGGRGLDNSPLHF
TGTGCCAGCGCCGGCGGCAGGGGGCTGGATAATTCACCCCTCCACTTT
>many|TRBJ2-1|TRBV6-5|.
CASRRTGYNEQFF
TGTGCCAGCAGACGCACGGGGTACAATGAGCAGTTCTTC
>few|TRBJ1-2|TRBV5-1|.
CASSPEGTANYGYTF
TGCGCCAGCAGCCCTGAGGGGACTGCTAACTATGGCTACACCTTC
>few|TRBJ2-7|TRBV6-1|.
CASSEPAGSSYEQYF
TGTGCCAGCAGCGAACCGGCAGGCAGCTCCTACGAGCAGTACTTC
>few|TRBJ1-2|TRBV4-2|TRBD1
CASSPTGTGGRNYGYTF
TGTGCCAGCAGCCCCACCGGGACAGGGGGCAGAAACTATGGCTACACCTTC
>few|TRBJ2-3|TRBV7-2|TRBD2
CASSFGVSGGSADTQYF
TGTGCCAGCAGCTTTGGGGTGAGCGGGGGGAGCGCAGATACGCAGTATTTT
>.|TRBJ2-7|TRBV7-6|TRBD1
CASSLGQGPFSYEQYF
TGTGCCAGCAGCTTGGGACAGGGACCCTTTTCCTACGAGCAGTACTTC
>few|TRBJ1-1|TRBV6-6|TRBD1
CASDQGARNTEAFF
TGTGCCAGCGATCAGGGGGCACGGAACACTGAAGCTTTCTTT
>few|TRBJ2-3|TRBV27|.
CASRLDRLGADTQYF
TGTGCCAGCAGACTTGACAGGCTAGGCGCAGATACGCAGTATTTT
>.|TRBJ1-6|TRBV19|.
CASSSLQGPLGSPLHF
TGTGCCAGTAGTAGCCTACAGGGACCCCTAGGGTCACCCCTCCACTTT
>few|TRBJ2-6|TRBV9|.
CASSVQVSGANVLTF
TGTGCCAGCAGTGTACAGGTCTCTGGGGCCAACGTCCTGACTTTC
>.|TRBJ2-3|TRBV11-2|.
CASSFPDGYPRDTQYF
TGTGCCAGCAGCTTTCCGGACGGATATCCGCGAGATACGCAGTATTTT
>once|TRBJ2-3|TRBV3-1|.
CASSHEIGGLGTDTQYF
TGTGCCAGCAGCCATGAGATTGGCGGGTTGGGCACAGATACGCAGTATTTT
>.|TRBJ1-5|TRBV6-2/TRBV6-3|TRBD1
CASSTRPRGTVNQPQHF
TGTGCCAGCAGCACTCGACCTCGCGGGACAGTAAATCAGCCCCAGCATTTT
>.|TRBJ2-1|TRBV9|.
CASSRGVMGGDEQFF
TGTGCCAGCAGCAGAGGAGTTATGGGGGGAGACGAGCAGTTCTTC
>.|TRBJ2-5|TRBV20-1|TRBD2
CSAERLAGSGETQYF
TGCAGTGCTGAGAGACTAGCGGGTTCAGGGGAGACCCAGTACTTC
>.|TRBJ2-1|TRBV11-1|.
CASSLGGGALGNEQFF
TGTGCCAGCAGCTTAGGGGGGGGGGCGTTGGGTAATGAGCAGTTCTTC
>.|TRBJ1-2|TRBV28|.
CASEKAGVSSGYTF
TGTGCCAGCGAAAAAGCCGGGGTATCATCGGGCTACACCTTC
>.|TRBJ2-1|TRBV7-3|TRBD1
CASSFSPLGQGRSGEQFF
TGTGCCAGCAGCTTTTCCCCCCTGGGACAGGGGAGATCAGGGGAGCAGTTCTTC
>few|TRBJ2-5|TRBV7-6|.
CASSLGVGIIGETQYF
TGTGCCAGCAGCTTAGGAGTTGGTATTATCGGAGAGACCCAGTACTTC
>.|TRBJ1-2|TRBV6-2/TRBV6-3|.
CATQWGIYGYTF
TGTGCCACCCAGTGGGGGATCTATGGCTACACCTTC